Listed below are T cell receptor beta chains from one sample, sequenced in a study of patients and donors after allogeneic stem cell transplantation. TCRdb re-called the RT-PCR reads with MiXCR, one entry per CDR3 protein. The sample includes 190,000 or so distinct CDR3 sequences, around 40% of them seen just once. The sequencing sample was made of blood, either unsorted or a sorted T cell fraction (not recorded which). These receptors were obtained from a human donor who was either an allogeneic HSCT recipient or a stem cell or donor lymphocyte infusion donor (not recorded which). It is not recorded whose cells these are; they may come from a transplant donor. Each CDR3 is given with its conserved first and last residue. D genes are given only for firm matches. Clone size is not always given. Where it is, it says once, few, many or a class for expanded clones.

cdr3_aa,cdr3_nt,d_call,j_call,cdr3_length,clone_size,v_call
CASSSDRVGAAFF,TGCGCCAGCAGCAGTGACAGGGTCGGGGCGGCTTTCTTT,TRBD1,TRBJ1-1,13,few,TRBV5-1
CSALKQASSYEQYF,TGCAGTGCTCTTAAGCAGGCCTCCTCCTACGAGCAGTACTTC,.,TRBJ2-7,14,.,TRBV20-1
CASSSGYQPQHF,TGTGCCAGCAGTTCAGGGTATCAGCCCCAGCATTTT,.,TRBJ1-5,12,many,TRBV27
CSVETGDHYEQYF,TGCAGCGTTGAGACAGGGGATCACTACGAGCAGTACTTC,TRBD1,TRBJ2-7,13,.,TRBV29-1
CASIPGFASYEQYF,TGTGCCAGCATCCCCGGGTTCGCCTCCTACGAGCAGTACTTC,.,TRBJ2-7,14,.,TRBV12-3/TRBV12-4
CASSYGQLNTEAFF,TGCGCCAGCAGCTATGGACAGCTGAACACTGAAGCTTTCTTT,.,TRBJ1-1,14,few,TRBV4-3
CSVVGSYEQYF,TGCAGCGTTGTCGGCTCCTACGAGCAGTACTTC,.,TRBJ2-7,11,few,TRBV29-1
CASRTSRLYNEQFF,TGTGCCAGCAGGACTAGCAGGCTCTACAATGAGCAGTTCTTC,TRBD2,TRBJ2-1,14,.,TRBV12-3/TRBV12-4
CSVSPAGGPETQYF,TGCAGCGTTTCGCCCGCAGGGGGCCCAGAGACCCAGTACTTC,TRBD1,TRBJ2-5,14,.,TRBV29-1
CAIGAKNIQYF,TGCGCCATCGGAGCCAAAAACATTCAGTACTTC,.,TRBJ2-4,11,.,TRBV5-1
CASSGTDSGNTIYF,TGTGCCAGCTCCGGGACGGACTCTGGAAACACCATATATTTT,.,TRBJ1-3,14,.,TRBV28
CASSFPYNEQFF,TGTGCCAGCAGCTTTCCCTACAATGAGCAGTTCTTC,.,TRBJ2-1,12,.,TRBV7-2
CASSQNSDYGYTF,TGCGCCAGCAGCCAGAACAGTGACTATGGCTACACCTTC,.,TRBJ1-2,13,.,TRBV4-3
CASSPRTGGSHTIYF,TGTGCCAGCAGTCCGAGGACAGGGGGCTCGCACACCATATATTTT,TRBD1,TRBJ1-3,15,.,TRBV12-3/TRBV12-4
CASSYRYGVANQPQHF,TGTGCCAGCAGTTACAGGTATGGGGTCGCCAATCAGCCCCAGCATTTT,.,TRBJ1-5,16,few,TRBV6-5
CASSQGHYGYTF,TGTGCCAGCTCACAGGGGCACTATGGCTACACCTTC,TRBD1,TRBJ1-2,12,few,TRBV2
CARSLTGQEDSNQPQHF,TGTGCCAGAAGCTTAACAGGACAGGAAGATAGCAATCAGCCCCAGCATTTT,TRBD1,TRBJ1-5,17,.,TRBV5-3
CASSLAPGTGVYGYTF,TGTGCCAGCAGTTTAGCGCCTGGGACAGGGGTGTATGGCTACACCTTC,TRBD1,TRBJ1-2,16,.,TRBV12-3/TRBV12-4
CASTAAGGTEAFF,TGTGCCAGCACCGCGGCAGGGGGCACTGAAGCTTTCTTT,TRBD1,TRBJ1-1,13,.,TRBV7-9
CASSVLPGGRNYGYTF,TGTGCCAGCAGCGTCCTCCCAGGGGGAAGGAACTATGGCTACACCTTC,TRBD1,TRBJ1-2,16,few,TRBV7-8
CAVRGTVSYEQYF,TGTGCCGTAAGGGGGACCGTTTCATACGAGCAGTACTTC,.,TRBJ2-7,13,.,TRBV10-3
CASSLARDSRNYGYTF,TGTGCCAGCAGTTTAGCCCGGGACAGTAGAAACTATGGCTACACCTTC,TRBD1,TRBJ1-2,16,few,TRBV12-3/TRBV12-4
CASRTALSTDTQYF,TGCGCCAGCAGGACAGCCCTTAGCACAGATACGCAGTATTTT,.,TRBJ2-3,14,.,TRBV5-1
CASSSSPRSQAFF,.,.,TRBJ1-1,13,.,TRBV6-5
CASSTGGGDQPQHF,TGTGCCAGCAGCACAGGGGGCGGTGATCAGCCCCAGCATTTT,TRBD1,TRBJ1-5,14,few,TRBV5-6
CATGRYTEAFF,TGTGCCACAGGGAGGTACACTGAAGCTTTCTTT,.,TRBJ1-1,11,.,TRBV2
CATKFGQGSSYEQYF,TGTGCCACCAAATTCGGACAGGGCAGCTCCTACGAGCAGTACTTC,TRBD1,TRBJ2-7,15,.,TRBV15
CASSPYRDHRRDGYTF,TGTGCCAGCAGTCCATACCGGGACCATCGGCGGGATGGCTACACCTTC,.,TRBJ1-2,16,.,TRBV12-3/TRBV12-4
CASSPQGAVRGGYTF,TGTGCCAGCAGTCCACAGGGAGCCGTCCGCGGTGGCTACACCTTC,.,TRBJ1-2,15,few,TRBV27
CASTEPPYGYTF,TGTGCCAGCACCGAGCCGCCCTATGGCTACACCTTC,.,TRBJ1-2,12,few,TRBV12-3/TRBV12-4
CASSLGRESGPFF,TGTGCCAGTAGCCTCGGAAGGGAGTCGGGTCCGTTCTTC,.,TRBJ2-1,13,.,TRBV19
CASSLGHPWRTNTEAFF,TGCGCCAGCAGCCTTGGTCACCCCTGGCGGACAAACACTGAAGCTTTCTTT,.,TRBJ1-1,17,.,TRBV5-1
CASSLVSEDQPQHF,TGTGCCAGCAGTTTAGTATCCGAGGATCAGCCCCAGCATTTT,.,TRBJ1-5,14,few,TRBV12-3/TRBV12-4
CASSLVGGDQPQHF,TGTGCCAGCAGCTTAGTGGGGGGCGATCAGCCCCAGCATTTT,.,TRBJ1-5,14,few,TRBV9
CASSLKAGDYEQYF,TGCGCCAGCAGCTTGAAGGCAGGGGACTACGAGCAGTACTTC,.,TRBJ2-7,14,.,TRBV5-1
CAISERAGDSNQPQHF,TGTGCCATCAGTGAGAGGGCAGGTGATAGCAATCAGCCCCAGCATTTT,.,TRBJ1-5,16,few,TRBV10-3
CASSGAGVNNEQFF,TGTGCCAGCAGCGGGGCGGGGGTGAACAATGAGCAGTTCTTC,TRBD2,TRBJ2-1,14,.,TRBV9
CAISGQSGNTIYF,TGTGCCATCTCGGGACAGTCTGGAAACACCATATATTTT,TRBD1,TRBJ1-3,13,.,TRBV28
CASSRTAGYEQYF,TGTGCCAGTAGTAGGACTGCAGGCTACGAGCAGTACTTC,.,TRBJ2-7,13,once,TRBV19
CASSRLNFGETQYF,TGCGCCAGCAGTCGCCTGAACTTTGGGGAGACCCAGTACTTC,.,TRBJ2-5,14,.,TRBV5-1
CATSRDLLGTSGYNEQFF,TGTGCCACCAGCAGAGACCTCCTGGGGACTAGCGGGTACAATGAGCAGTTCTTC,TRBD2,TRBJ2-1,18,few,TRBV15
CASRGYGYTF,TGTGCCAGCAGAGGCTATGGCTACACCTTC,.,TRBJ1-2,10,.,TRBV9
CASSLVSNQPQHF,TGCGCCAGCAGCTTAGTTAGCAATCAGCCCCAGCATTTT,.,TRBJ1-5,13,few,TRBV5-1
CSVAYENYGYTF,TGCAGCGTTGCCTACGAGAACTATGGCTACACCTTC,.,TRBJ1-2,12,few,TRBV29-1
CASSIRQGEYEQYF,TGCGCCAGCAGCATTCGGCAGGGGGAATACGAGCAGTACTTC,TRBD1,TRBJ2-7,14,few,TRBV4-3
CASRLGGQPQHF,TGTGCCAGCAGGTTGGGAGGGCAGCCCCAGCATTTT,.,TRBJ1-5,12,few,TRBV28
CSAILSSGGYNEQFF,TGCAGTGCTATCCTGTCTAGCGGGGGGTACAATGAGCAGTTCTTC,TRBD2,TRBJ2-1,15,.,TRBV20-1
CASSSRGFDQPQHF,TGTGCCAGCAGTTCCAGGGGGTTCGATCAGCCCCAGCATTTT,TRBD1,TRBJ1-5,14,.,TRBV28
CASSGTIGSGEQYF,TGTGCCAGCAGTGGTACAATTGGGTCGGGGGAGCAGTACTTC,.,TRBJ2-7,14,.,TRBV6-5
CASSYLLAGMNTEAFF,TGTGCCAGCAGTTACCTGTTGGCGGGAATGAACACTGAAGCTTTCTTT,.,TRBJ1-1,16,.,TRBV6-6
CASSLPRGRNTDTQYF,TGCGCCAGCAGCCTCCCTCGAGGCAGAAACACAGATACGCAGTATTTT,.,TRBJ2-3,16,.,TRBV4-1
CASNSLQGNYGYTF,TGTGCCAGCAATTCATTACAGGGGAACTATGGCTACACCTTC,TRBD1,TRBJ1-2,14,few,TRBV2